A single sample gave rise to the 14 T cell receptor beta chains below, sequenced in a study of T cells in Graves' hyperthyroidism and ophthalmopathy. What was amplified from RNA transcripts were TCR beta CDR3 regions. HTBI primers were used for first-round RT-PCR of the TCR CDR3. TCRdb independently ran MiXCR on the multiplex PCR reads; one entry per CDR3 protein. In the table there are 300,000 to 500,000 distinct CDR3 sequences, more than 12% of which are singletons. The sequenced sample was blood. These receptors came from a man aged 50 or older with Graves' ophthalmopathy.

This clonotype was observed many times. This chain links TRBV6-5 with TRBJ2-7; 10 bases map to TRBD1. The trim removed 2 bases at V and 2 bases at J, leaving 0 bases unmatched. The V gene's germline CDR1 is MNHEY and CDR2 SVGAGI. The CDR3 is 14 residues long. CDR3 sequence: CASSYGTGAYEQYF. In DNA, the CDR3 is TGTGCCAGCAGTTACGGGACAGGGGCCTACGAGCAGTACTTC.

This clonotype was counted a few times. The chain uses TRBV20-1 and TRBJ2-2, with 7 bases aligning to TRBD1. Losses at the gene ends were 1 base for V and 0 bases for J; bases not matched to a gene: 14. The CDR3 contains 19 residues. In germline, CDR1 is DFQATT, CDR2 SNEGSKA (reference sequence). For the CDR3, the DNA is TGCAGTGCTAGAGCACCAAATAACCAACAGGGGACGAACACCGGGGAGCTGTTTTTT. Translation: CSARAPNNQQGTNTGELFF.

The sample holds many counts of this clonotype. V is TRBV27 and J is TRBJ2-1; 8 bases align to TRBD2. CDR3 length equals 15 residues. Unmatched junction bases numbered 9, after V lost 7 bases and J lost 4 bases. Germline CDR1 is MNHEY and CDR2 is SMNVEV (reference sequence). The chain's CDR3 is CASIRTGLAYNEQFF. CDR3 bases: TGTGCCAGCATCCGCACAGGACTAGCATACAATGAGCAGTTCTTC.

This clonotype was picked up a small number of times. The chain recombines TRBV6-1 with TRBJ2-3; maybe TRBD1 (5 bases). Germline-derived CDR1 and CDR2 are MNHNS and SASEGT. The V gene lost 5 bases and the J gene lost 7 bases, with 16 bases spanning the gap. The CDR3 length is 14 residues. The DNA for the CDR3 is TGTGCCAGCAGTTGGCTCAGGGTAGCCCATACGCAGTATTTT. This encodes CASSWLRVAHTQYF.

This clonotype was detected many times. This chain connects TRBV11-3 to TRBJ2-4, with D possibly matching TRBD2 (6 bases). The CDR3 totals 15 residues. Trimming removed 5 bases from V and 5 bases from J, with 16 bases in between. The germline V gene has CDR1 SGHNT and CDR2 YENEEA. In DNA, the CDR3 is TGTGCCAGCAGCCTATTCAGCGGAGGGGAAAACATTCAGTACTTC. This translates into CASSLFSGGENIQYF.

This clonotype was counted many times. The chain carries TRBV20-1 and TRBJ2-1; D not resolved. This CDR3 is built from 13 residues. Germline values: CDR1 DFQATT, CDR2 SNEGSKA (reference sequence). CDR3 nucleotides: TGCAGAGCAGTCGGCAGAAACTACAATGAGCAGTTCTTC. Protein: CRAVGRNYNEQFF.

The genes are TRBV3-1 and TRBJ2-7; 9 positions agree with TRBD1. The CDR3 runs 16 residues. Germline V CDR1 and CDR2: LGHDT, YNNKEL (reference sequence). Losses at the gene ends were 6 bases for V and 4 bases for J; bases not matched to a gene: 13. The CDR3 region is CASSNPGQGISYEQYF. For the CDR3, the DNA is TGTGCCAGCAGTAATCCGGGACAGGGAATTTCTTACGAGCAGTACTTC.

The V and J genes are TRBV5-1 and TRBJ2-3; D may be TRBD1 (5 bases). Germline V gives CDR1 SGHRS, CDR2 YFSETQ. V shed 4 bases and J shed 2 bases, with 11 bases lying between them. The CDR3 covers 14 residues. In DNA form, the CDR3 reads TGCGCCAGCAGCGCTAGGGGCGCCACAGATACGCAGTATTTT. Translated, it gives CASSARGATDTQYF. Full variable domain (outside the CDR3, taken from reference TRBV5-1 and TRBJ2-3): KAGVTQTPRYLIKTRGQQVTLSCSPISGHRSVSWYQQTPGQGLQFLFEYFSETQRNKGNFPGRFSGRQFSNSRSEMNVSTLELGDSALYLCASSARGATDTQYFGPGTRLTVL.

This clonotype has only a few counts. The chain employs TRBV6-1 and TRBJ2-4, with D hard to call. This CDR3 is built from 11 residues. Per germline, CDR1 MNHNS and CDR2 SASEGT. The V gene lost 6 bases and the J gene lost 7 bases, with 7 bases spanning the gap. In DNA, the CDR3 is TGTGCCAGCAGCCAATCGAACATTCAGTACTTC. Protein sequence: CASSQSNIQYF.

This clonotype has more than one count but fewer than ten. The CDR3 sequence is CAISESTWRETQYF. DNA of the CDR3: TGTGCCATCAGTGAGTCGACCTGGCGGGAGACCCAGTACTTC. The chain joins TRBV10-3 to TRBJ2-5, with unresolved D. The CDR3 runs 14 residues. In germline, CDR1 is ENHRY, CDR2 SYGVKD. V was shortened by 0 bases and J by 5 bases, with 10 bases between the two germline ends.

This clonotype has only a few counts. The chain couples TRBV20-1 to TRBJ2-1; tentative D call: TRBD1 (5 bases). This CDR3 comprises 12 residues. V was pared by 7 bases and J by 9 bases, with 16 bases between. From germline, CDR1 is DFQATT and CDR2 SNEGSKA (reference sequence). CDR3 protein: CSGGEGAGEQFF. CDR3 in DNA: TGCAGTGGTGGGGAAGGGGCTGGTGAGCAGTTCTTC.

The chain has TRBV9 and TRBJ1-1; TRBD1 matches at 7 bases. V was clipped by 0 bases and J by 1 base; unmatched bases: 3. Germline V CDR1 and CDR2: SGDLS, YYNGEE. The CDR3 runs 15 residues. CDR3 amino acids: CASSVGGTANTEAFF. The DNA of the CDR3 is TGTGCCAGCAGCGTAGGTGGGACAGCGAACACTGAAGCTTTCTTT.

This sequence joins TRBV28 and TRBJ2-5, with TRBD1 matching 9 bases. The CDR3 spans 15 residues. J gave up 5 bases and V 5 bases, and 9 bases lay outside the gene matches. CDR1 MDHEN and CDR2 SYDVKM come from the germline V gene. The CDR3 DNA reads TGTGCCAGCAGTGCCCCGGGACAGGGTTTCGAGACCCAGTACTTC. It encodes CASSAPGQGFETQYF. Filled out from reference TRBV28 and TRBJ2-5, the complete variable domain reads DVKVTQSSRYLVKRTGEKVFLECVQDMDHENMFWYRQDPGLGLRLIYFSYDVKMKEKGDIPEGYSVSREKKERFSLILESASTNQTSMYLCASSAPGQGFETQYFGPGTRLLVL.

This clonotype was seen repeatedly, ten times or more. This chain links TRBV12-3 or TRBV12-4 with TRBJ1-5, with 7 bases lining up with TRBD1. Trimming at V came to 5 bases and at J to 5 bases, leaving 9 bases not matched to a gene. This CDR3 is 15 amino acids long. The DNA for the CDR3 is TGTGCCAGCAGTCCGGGGACAGTTCCAGATCAGCCCCAGCATTTT. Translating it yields CASSPGTVPDQPQHF.